The clone carrying this T cell receptor beta chain was detected once. Time point indicated: after dendritic cell vaccination, including at tumor progression/relapse. PBMC sampling occurred before vaccination, two weeks after the third dose, and at progression. This sample was included in a study of glioma-infiltrating T cells after dendritic cell vaccination. About the study: Autologous tumor lysate-pulsed dendritic cell vaccination was given between 2003 and 2012. Dendritic cell vaccine was injected intradermally three times, biweekly.

From germline, CDR1 is SGHTA and CDR2 FQGNSA. Trimming removed 5 bases from V and 4 bases from J; junction bases left unmatched: 7. The CDR3 spans 14 residues. The PCR used 60 V beta and 13 J beta primers. TCRdb keeps only in-frame clones here, not all; method: immunoSEQ multiplex PCR. Of about 65,000 clones detected, more than 75% appear once; the ten largest clones hold 9.5% to 13%. This TCR was recovered from a human donor with glioblastoma. The V and J genes are TRBV7-2 and TRBJ2-7, with 8 bases identical to TRBD1. The source was blood, collected after dendritic cell vaccination. CDR3 region: CASSLIDRGYEQYF. The DNA for the CDR3 is TGTGCCAGCAGCCTTATTGACAGGGGTTACGAGCAGTACTTC.